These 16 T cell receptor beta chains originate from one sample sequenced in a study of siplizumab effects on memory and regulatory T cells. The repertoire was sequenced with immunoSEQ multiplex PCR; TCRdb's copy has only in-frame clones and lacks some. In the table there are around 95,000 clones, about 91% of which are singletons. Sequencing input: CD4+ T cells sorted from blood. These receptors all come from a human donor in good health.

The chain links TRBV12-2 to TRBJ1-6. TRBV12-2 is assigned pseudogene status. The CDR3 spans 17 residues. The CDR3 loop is CASRLAHREGTNSPLHF. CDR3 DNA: TGTGCAAGTCGCTTAGCCCACCGCGAGGGGACGAATTCACCCCTCCACTTT.

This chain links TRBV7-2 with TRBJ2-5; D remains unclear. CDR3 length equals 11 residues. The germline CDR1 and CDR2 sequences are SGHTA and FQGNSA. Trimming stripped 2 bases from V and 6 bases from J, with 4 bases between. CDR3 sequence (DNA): TGTGCCAGCAGCTTAACAAAGACCCAGTACTTC. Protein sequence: CASSLTKTQYF.

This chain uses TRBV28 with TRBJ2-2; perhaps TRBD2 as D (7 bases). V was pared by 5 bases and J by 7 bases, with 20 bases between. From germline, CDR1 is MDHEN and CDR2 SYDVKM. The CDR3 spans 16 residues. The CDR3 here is CASSPLRGGPGGELFF. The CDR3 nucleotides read TGTGCCAGCAGTCCCCTGAGGGGGGGCCCCGGCGGGGAGCTGTTTTTT.

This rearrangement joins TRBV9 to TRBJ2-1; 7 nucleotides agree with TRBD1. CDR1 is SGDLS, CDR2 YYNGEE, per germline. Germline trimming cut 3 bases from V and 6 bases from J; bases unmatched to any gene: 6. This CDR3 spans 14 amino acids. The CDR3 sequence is CASSGQGLVNEQFF. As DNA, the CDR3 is TGTGCCAGCAGCGGACAGGGTTTAGTCAATGAGCAGTTCTTC.

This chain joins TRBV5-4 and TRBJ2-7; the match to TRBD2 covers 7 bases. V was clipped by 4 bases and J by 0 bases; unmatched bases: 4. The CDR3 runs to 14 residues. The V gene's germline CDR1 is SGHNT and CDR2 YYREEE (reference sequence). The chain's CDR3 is CASSVGGSSYEQYF. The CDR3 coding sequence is TGTGCCAGCAGCGTCGGGGGGAGCTCCTACGAGCAGTACTTC.

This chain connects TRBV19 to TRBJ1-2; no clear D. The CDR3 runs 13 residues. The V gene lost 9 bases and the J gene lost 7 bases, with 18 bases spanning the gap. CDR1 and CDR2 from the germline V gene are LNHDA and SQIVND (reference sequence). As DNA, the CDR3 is TGTGCCAGCCAAGACACCGGTTTCGTTGGCTACACCTTC. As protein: CASQDTGFVGYTF.

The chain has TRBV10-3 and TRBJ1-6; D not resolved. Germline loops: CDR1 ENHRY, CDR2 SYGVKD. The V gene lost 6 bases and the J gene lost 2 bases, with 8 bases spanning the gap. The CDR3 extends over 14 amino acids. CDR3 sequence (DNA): TGTGCCATCAGCACCGAGGCCTATAATTCACCCCTCCACTTT. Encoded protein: CAISTEAYNSPLHF.

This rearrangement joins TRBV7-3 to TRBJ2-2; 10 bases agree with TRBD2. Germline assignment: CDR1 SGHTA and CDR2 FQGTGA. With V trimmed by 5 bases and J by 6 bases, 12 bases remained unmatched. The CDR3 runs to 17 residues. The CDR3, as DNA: TGTGCCAGCAGCAACAGCGGGGGGGCTTTTTGGCCCGGGGAGCTGTTTTTT. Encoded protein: CASSNSGGAFWPGELFF.

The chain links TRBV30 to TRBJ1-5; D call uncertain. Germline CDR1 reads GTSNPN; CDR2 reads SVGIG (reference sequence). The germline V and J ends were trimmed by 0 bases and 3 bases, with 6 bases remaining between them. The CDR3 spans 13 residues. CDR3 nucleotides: TGTGCCTGGAGTGTACAGATCAATCAGCCCCAGCATTTT. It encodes CAWSVQINQPQHF.

The chain's CDR3 is CASSSDRVGRANVLTF. Written as DNA, the CDR3 is TGTGCCAGCAGTTCCGACAGGGTTGGGAGGGCCAACGTCCTGACTTTC. The chain employs TRBV6-5 and TRBJ2-6; TRBD1 aligns across 7 bases. Trimming cost V 4 bases and J 5 bases; bases outside gene matches: 8. The length of the CDR3 is 16 residues. Per the germline V gene, CDR1 is MNHEY and CDR2 is SVGAGI.

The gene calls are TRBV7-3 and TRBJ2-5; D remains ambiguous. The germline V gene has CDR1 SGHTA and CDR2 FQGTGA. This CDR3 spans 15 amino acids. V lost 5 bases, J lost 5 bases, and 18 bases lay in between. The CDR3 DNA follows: TGTGCCAGCAGCCGGCGTGATGGGGATTCGGAGACCCAGTACTTC. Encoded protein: CASSRRDGDSETQYF.

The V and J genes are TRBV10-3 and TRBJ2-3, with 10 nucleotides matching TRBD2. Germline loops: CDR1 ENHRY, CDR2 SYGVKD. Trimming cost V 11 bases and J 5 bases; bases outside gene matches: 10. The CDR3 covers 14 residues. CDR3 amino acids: CASGASGGQDTQYF. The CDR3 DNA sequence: TGTGCCTCAGGGGCTAGCGGGGGTCAAGATACGCAGTATTTT.

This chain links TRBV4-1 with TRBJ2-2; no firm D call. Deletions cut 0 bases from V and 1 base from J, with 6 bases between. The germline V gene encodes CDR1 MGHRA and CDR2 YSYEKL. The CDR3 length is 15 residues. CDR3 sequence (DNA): TGCGCCAGCAGCCAAGATCTTCTGAACACCGGGGAGCTGTTTTTT. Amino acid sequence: CASSQDLLNTGELFF.

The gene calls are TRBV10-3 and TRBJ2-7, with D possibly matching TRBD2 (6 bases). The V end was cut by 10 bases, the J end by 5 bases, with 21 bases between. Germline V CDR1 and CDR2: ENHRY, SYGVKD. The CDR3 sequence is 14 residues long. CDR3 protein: CATIPGEDRNEQYF. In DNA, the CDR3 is TGTGCCACCATCCCGGGGGAAGATCGAAACGAGCAGTACTTC.

The CDR3 nucleotides read TGTGCCAGCAGCTTGGGTAATGGAGGGCCTGGAAACACCATATATTTT. This encodes CASSLGNGGPGNTIYF. This rearrangement joins TRBV5-6 to TRBJ1-3; D remains ambiguous. This CDR3 region has 16 residues. V dropped 0 bases and J dropped 2 bases, with 12 bases sitting between them. The germline V gene encodes CDR1 SGHDT and CDR2 YYEEEE.

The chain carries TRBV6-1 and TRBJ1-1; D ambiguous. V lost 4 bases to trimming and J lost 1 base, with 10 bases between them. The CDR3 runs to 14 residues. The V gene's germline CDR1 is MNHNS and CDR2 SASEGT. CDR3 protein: CASSGRAENTEAFF. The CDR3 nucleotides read TGTGCCAGCAGTGGTCGGGCGGAGAACACTGAAGCTTTCTTT.